A selection of T cell receptor beta chains follows, all from one sample in a study of cytomegalovirus exposure and HLA in healthy donors. Sequenced by immunoSEQ multiplex PCR; TCRdb stores in-frame clones only, minus some. The sample consists of almost 200,000 clones, around 80% of them appearing once. Sequenced input: PBMCs. These receptors originate from a woman in her 30s in good health and CMV-seropositive. The CDR3 runs from the conserved cysteine through the conserved F or W. D genes are given only for firm matches. The listing skips clone size in some rows; elsewhere it reads once, few, many or a size class.

J | V | D | size | DNA | CDR3
TRBJ2-2 | TRBV7-9 | - | - | TGTGCCAGCAGCCCCCCCCAGTATGAACACACCGGGGAGCTGTTTTTT | CASSPPQYEHTGELFF
TRBJ1-5 | TRBV23-1 | TRBD1 | - | TGCGCCAGCAGTCAAAGGGGGCGTTTTAGCAATCAGCCCCAGCATTTT | CASSQRGRFSNQPQHF
TRBJ2-3 | TRBV4-1 | TRBD1 | - | TGCGCCAGCAGCCAAGATATCCAGGGGGTCCCAGATACGCAGTATTTT | CASSQDIQGVPDTQYF
TRBJ1-2 | TRBV7-2 | - | few | TGTGCCAGCAGCTTATGGGTCTCCCCTCAGGGTGGGGGCTACACCTTC | CASSLWVSPQGGGYTF
TRBJ1-6 | TRBV6-5 | TRBD1 | - | TGTGCCAGCAGTTACCAGACAGGGGGGAATTCACCCCTCCACTTT | CASSYQTGGNSPLHF
TRBJ2-7 | TRBV10-1 | - | - | TGCGCCAGCAGTCAGGACCGACAGGCCTCCTACGAGCAGTACTTC | CASSQDRQASYEQYF
TRBJ1-2 | TRBV6-1 | - | - | TGTGCCAGCAGAGGCGGAGACTATGGCTACACCTTC | CASRGGDYGYTF
TRBJ2-1 | TRBV27 | - | once | TGTGCCAGCAACTCACCGCGGGGTATCTCCTACAATGAGCAGTTCTTC | CASNSPRGISYNEQFF
TRBJ2-7 | TRBV2 | TRBD1 | - | TGTGCCAGCAGTGGGGACAGAACCTACGAGCAGTACTTC | CASSGDRTYEQYF
TRBJ2-7 | TRBV7-2 | - | - | TGTGCCAGCAGCCTGGGACTCGGGCCTTACGAGCAGTACTTC | CASSLGLGPYEQYF
TRBJ2-7 | TRBV27 | TRBD2 | - | TGTGCCAGCAGTTTATTCGCGGGAGCGCTTTCCGAGCAGTACTTC | CASSLFAGALSEQYF
TRBJ2-2 | TRBV5-4 | - | - | TGTGCCAGCAGCCATAGTCCCGGGGAGCTGTTTTTT | CASSHSPGELFF
TRBJ1-2 | TRBV6-6 | - | - | TGTGCCAGCAGTTACACCGAGGCAGGGGAAGGCTACACCTTC | CASSYTEAGEGYTF
TRBJ1-1 | TRBV29-1 | - | once | TGCAGCGCAACCCTCCGGGGGGGGAACACTGAAGCTTTCTTT | CSATLRGGNTEAFF
TRBJ2-7 | TRBV19 | TRBD2 | - | TGTGCCAGTAGTATCACCGGGACTAGCGCAACCTACGAGCAGTACTTC | CASSITGTSATYEQYF
TRBJ2-7 | TRBV30 | TRBD1 | - | TGTGCCTGGAGTCCATGGGAATATCGGGACAGGGACTACGAGCAGTACTTC | CAWSPWEYRDRDYEQYF
TRBJ2-2 | TRBV9 | TRBD2 | - | TGTGCCAGCAGCGGACTAGCGGGAGGGCCTGACACCGGGGAGCTGTTTTTT | CASSGLAGGPDTGELFF
TRBJ2-7 | TRBV7-2 | TRBD2 | - | TGTGCCAGCAGCCCCAGTGGAGCGGGAGGGTTCGAGCAGTACTTC | CASSPSGAGGFEQYF
TRBJ1-1 | TRBV7-8 | - | - | TGTGCCAGCAGCTTAGCGAAAGGGGGGGCTCTCTCCATTGCGAACACTGAAGCTTTCTTT | CASSLAKGGALSIANTEAFF
TRBJ2-5 | TRBV5-1 | - | - | TGCGCCAGCAGCCCCCGAGGCTTCGAAGAGACCCAGTACTTC | CASSPRGFEETQYF
TRBJ2-3 | TRBV4-1 | TRBD2 | - | TGCGCCAGCAGACTAACGGCGGGAGGAAGCACAGATACGCAGTATTTT | CASRLTAGGSTDTQYF
TRBJ2-3 | TRBV10-3 | - | - | TGTGCCATCAGTGGAGGGACTCCAGTCACAGATACGCAGTATTTT | CAISGGTPVTDTQYF
TRBJ1-3 | TRBV10-3 | TRBD1 | - | TGTGCCATCAGACCAGGGGGCATGTCTGGAAACACCATATATTTT | CAIRPGGMSGNTIYF
TRBJ1-1 | TRBV19 | - | once | TGTGCCAGTAGTATAGGGCAGGAGAACACTGAAGCTTTCTTT | CASSIGQENTEAFF
TRBJ2-7 | TRBV7-2 | - | - | TGTGCCAGCAGCCGTGGGCCCGACCACGAGCAGTACTTC | CASSRGPDHEQYF
TRBJ1-5 | TRBV27 | - | - | TGTGCCAGCACCACAACGGGGGAGCCCCAGCATTTT | CASTTTGEPQHF
TRBJ2-3 | TRBV5-1 | TRBD2 | - | TGCGCCAGCTCGACCGGACTAGCGGAAACAGATACGCAGTATTTT | CASSTGLAETDTQYF
TRBJ1-4 | TRBV18 | TRBD1 | - | TGTGCCAGTTCGACAGGGACAACTAATGAAAAACTGTTTTTT | CASSTGTTNEKLFF
TRBJ1-4 | TRBV4-1 | TRBD1 | - | TGCGCCAGCAGCCAGTCACCGACAGGGTTTGGGGCGAGTAATGAAAAACTGTTTTTT | CASSQSPTGFGASNEKLFF
TRBJ2-2 | TRBV28 | - | - | TGTGCCAGCAGTTTCGGTCAGAACACCGGGGAGCTGTTTTTT | CASSFGQNTGELFF
TRBJ1-1 | TRBV5-5 | - | - | TGTGCCAGCAGCTTGGCCCCAGGGTTGGACACTGAAGCTTTCTTT | CASSLAPGLDTEAFF
TRBJ2-1 | TRBV25-1 | TRBD1 | - | TGTGCCAGCCAGCAGGGGGCGGAGAATGAGCAGTTCTTC | CASQQGAENEQFF
TRBJ2-7 | TRBV27 | - | - | TGTGCCAGCAGTTGGGGGGTCAGCTACGAGCAGTACTTC | CASSWGVSYEQYF
TRBJ2-1 | TRBV5-5 | TRBD2 | - | TGTGCCAGCAGGTATACGACCGGGACTAGCGGGGGCGTGAATGAGCAGTTCTTC | CASRYTTGTSGGVNEQFF
TRBJ2-1 | TRBV4-2 | TRBD2 | - | TGTGCCAGCAGCCAAGATAGTAGCGGGAGTTACAATGAGCAGTTCTTC | CASSQDSSGSYNEQFF
TRBJ2-1 | TRBV5-5 | TRBD2 | - | TGTGCCAGCAGCTTGGCCCGGGGGGTGGATGAGCAGTTCTTC | CASSLARGVDEQFF
TRBJ1-6 | TRBV5-1 | - | few | TGCGCCAGCAGCCCCGGAACGGGTAGCAATTCACCCCTCCACTTT | CASSPGTGSNSPLHF
TRBJ2-7 | TRBV7-2 | TRBD1 | - | TGTGCCAGCAGCCGCGCGCGGGACAGGGTACAGTACTTC | CASSRARDRVQYF
TRBJ2-1 | TRBV5-6 | TRBD1 | - | TGTGCCAGCAGCCCTGGACAGGGTAATGAGCAGTTCTTC | CASSPGQGNEQFF
TRBJ2-1 | TRBV9 | TRBD2 | - | TGTGCCAGCAGCTTGCCTAGCGGGGGGCCCTCTAATGAGCAGTTCTTC | CASSLPSGGPSNEQFF
TRBJ1-3 | TRBV6-5 | - | few | TGTGCCAGCAGTTACTCGCCGCAGGGCGTTGGAAACACCATATATTTT | CASSYSPQGVGNTIYF
TRBJ1-4 | TRBV6-5 | - | - | TGTGCCAGCGGCGACAGGAATGAAAAACTGTTTTTT | CASGDRNEKLFF